This T cell receptor beta chain appears in the sequencing data of a study of CD8+CD57+ T cells in acquired aplastic anemia. Across the study: Sorted CD4+ and CD8+ cell DNA averaged about 3 ug. Healthy CD8+ samples averaged around 12 million reads. Overall study results and limits: Overlapping CD8+ CDR3 repertoires of patients and controls contained some 27 shared sequences.

Per the germline V gene, CDR1 is DFQATT and CDR2 is SNEGSKA (reference sequence). The CDR3 runs 15 residues. V shed 2 bases, J shed 8 bases, and the junction held 7 bases outside the gene matches. The sample holds many counts of this clonotype. Its antigen is still unknown. Genomic DNA provided the template from which TCR beta VDJ and CDR3 profiles were obtained. TCRdb processed the reads anew with MiXCR; each CDR3 protein has one entry. The sample lists about 160,000 distinct CDR3 sequences; approximately 40% were seen once. This chain links TRBV20-1 with TRBJ2-3; 13 positions match TRBD2. Sequenced material: sorted CD4+, CD8+, or CD8+CD57+ T cells (not recorded which) from PBMCs. This TCR derives from a human donor in good health. The CDR3 DNA is TGCAGTGCTAGACACGGACTAGCGGGAGTTGGTACGCAGTATTTT. Residues: CSARHGLAGVGTQYF.